These 16 T cell receptor beta chains were all obtained from the same sample, sequenced in a study of early T cells in non-severe SARS-CoV-2 infection. TCRdb analysed the 5' RACE reads with MiXCR anew, one entry per CDR3 protein. The table has tens of thousands of distinct CDR3 sequences, 13% to 15% seen once. The sample comprised whole blood. These receptors all stem from an adult who was a healthcare worker with PCR-confirmed SARS-CoV-2 infection or an uninfected control (not recorded which).

The chain links TRBV7-6 to TRBJ2-7, with D uncertain. V dropped 5 bases and J dropped 4 bases, with 18 bases sitting between them. The CDR3 is made up of 15 amino acids. CDR1 SGHVS and CDR2 FNYEAQ come from the germline V gene. The CDR3: CASSRLHGPSYEQYF. DNA for the CDR3: TGTGCCAGCAGCCGTCTCCATGGGCCATCTTACGAGCAGTACTTC. The variable domain in full, with the rest retrieved from reference TRBV7-6 and TRBJ2-7, is GAGVSQSPRYKVTKRGQDVALRCDPISGHVSLYWYRQALGQGPEFLTYFNYEAQQDKSGLPNDRFSAERPEGSISTLTIQRTEQRDSAMYRCASSRLHGPSYEQYFGPGTRLTVT.

The rearrangement joins TRBV6-1 to TRBJ2-1; the match to TRBD1 covers 7 bases. This CDR3 has 16 amino acids. Germline CDR1 is MNHNS and CDR2 is SASEGT. V was clipped by 8 bases and J by 4 bases; unmatched bases: 14. This CDR3 reads CASEKTGTAIYNEQFF. DNA for the CDR3: TGTGCCAGCGAAAAAACCGGGACAGCAATTTACAATGAGCAGTTCTTC.

This chain joins TRBV7-2 and TRBJ2-5; possibly TRBD1 for D (5 bases). Between the trimmed V and J ends, which lost 0 bases and 4 bases, there was a span of 6 bases. The CDR3 loop spans 13 amino acids. Germline V gene lookup returns CDR1 SGHTA and CDR2 FQGNSA. The CDR3 sequence is CASSLAGAETQYF. The DNA of the CDR3 is TGTGCCAGCAGCTTAGCAGGGGCAGAGACCCAGTACTTC.

The table lists this clonotype with a few counts. The chain carries TRBV4-1 and TRBJ2-1; TRBD1 is a possible D gene (6 bases). V dropped 4 bases and J dropped 5 bases, with 24 bases sitting between them. There are 18 residues in the CDR3. Germline V lookup: CDR1 MGHRA, CDR2 YSYEKL. The CDR3 reads CASSPTETRTVEDNEQFF. The CDR3 coding sequence is TGCGCCAGCAGCCCAACAGAAACGAGGACAGTTGAGGACAATGAGCAGTTCTTC.

The sample holds a few counts of this clonotype. The V call is TRBV7-9, the J call TRBJ1-4; D ambiguous. CDR1 is SEHNR and CDR2 is FQNEAQ in the germline V gene (reference sequence). CDR3 length: 14 residues. Trimming took off 2 bases at V and 5 bases at J, with 9 bases between the two ends. CDR3 nucleotides: TGTGCCAGCAGCTTACCGGACCTAAATGAAAAACTGTTTTTT. Its translation: CASSLPDLNEKLFF.

The table lists this clonotype with a few counts. The V and J genes are TRBV6-6 and TRBJ1-6; 7 nucleotides agree with TRBD1. Germline CDR1 and CDR2: MNHNY and SVGAGI (reference sequence). V lost 5 bases and J lost 3; bases outside the gene matches: 10. The CDR3 has 17 residues. The CDR3 DNA sequence: TGTGCCAGCAGTCTCCTTGGACAGGAGGACTATAATTCACCCCTCCACTTT. Its translation is CASSLLGQEDYNSPLHF.

This chain connects TRBV6-2 or TRBV6-3 to TRBJ2-5; 10 bases agree with TRBD2. V lost 6 bases, J lost 4 bases, and 2 bases stayed unmatched. The CDR3 spans 13 residues. Germline CDR1 and CDR2: MNHEY and SVGEGT. The chain's CDR3 is CASRPSGGETQYF. The CDR3 bases are TGTGCCAGCAGGCCTAGCGGGGGAGAGACCCAGTACTTC.

This clonotype was recorded at least ten times. The chain combines TRBV12-3 or TRBV12-4 with TRBJ1-4; possibly TRBD1 for D (5 bases). V was cut by 1 base and J by 8 bases, with 11 bases left in between. This CDR3 region has 14 residues. Here the CDR3 reads CASSLGGGAEKLFF. The DNA of the CDR3 is TGTGCCAGCAGTTTAGGGGGGGGAGCAGAAAAACTGTTTTTT.

The chain is built from TRBV5-1 and TRBJ1-1; 9 positions match TRBD1. Germline V gene sequence: CDR1 SGHRS, CDR2 YFSETQ. V gave up 4 bases and J gave up 5 bases; unmatched junction bases: 9. This CDR3 is built from 15 residues. In DNA, the CDR3 is TGCGCCAGCAGCCTGACGGGACAGGGAGAGACTGAAGCTTTCTTT. It codes for CASSLTGQGETEAFF.

The chain couples TRBV6-6 to TRBJ2-2; 7 bases match TRBD1. This CDR3 has 16 residues. CDR1 is MNHNY and CDR2 is SVGAGI in the germline V gene (reference sequence). Trimming removed 6 bases from V and 2 bases from J; junction bases left unmatched: 9. In DNA, the CDR3 is TGTGCCAGCAGCCAGGGACAGTTGGTAAACACCGGGGAGCTGTTTTTT. Amino acids: CASSQGQLVNTGELFF.

In its sample, this clonotype was seen a few times. The chain employs TRBV29-1 and TRBJ2-7, with TRBD1 matching 9 bases. V shed 7 bases and J 0 bases; nucleotides not matched to a gene: 10. Germline V gene data show CDR1 as SQVTM and CDR2 as ANQGSEA. The CDR3 covers 15 residues. For the CDR3, the DNA is TGCAGCGCTACCCCCGGGACAGGGAGCTCCTACGAGCAGTACTTC. Translated, it gives CSATPGTGSSYEQYF.

This clonotype was observed a handful of times. The V call is TRBV11-3, the J call TRBJ2-7; D unclear. From germline, CDR1 is SGHNT and CDR2 YENEEA. V was trimmed by 1 base and J by 8 bases, leaving 9 bases between them. The CDR3 covers 12 residues. Here the CDR3 reads CASSLGETKQYF. The CDR3 coding sequence is TGTGCCAGCAGCTTAGGTGAGACAAAGCAGTACTTC.

This clonotype was seen more than once but under ten times. The chain is built from TRBV5-6 and TRBJ1-1, with a tentative D call TRBD1 (6 bases). The CDR3 sequence is 15 residues long. Between the trimmed V and J ends, which lost 1 base and 7 bases, there was a span of 17 bases. Germline CDR1 is SGHDT and CDR2 is YYEEEE. CDR3 sequence reads: CASSLPHGTSYEAFF. CDR3 DNA: TGTGCCAGCAGCTTGCCCCACGGGACATCCTATGAAGCTTTCTTT.

This clonotype was counted many times. The V gene is TRBV12-3 or TRBV12-4, the J gene TRBJ1-6; D not resolved. Trimming stripped 5 bases from V and 4 bases from J, with 9 bases between. The length of the CDR3 is 14 residues. CDR3 amino acids: CASSQDGYNSPLHF. The CDR3 nucleotides read TGTGCCAGCAGTCAGGACGGGTATAATTCACCCCTCCACTTT.

The chain links TRBV7-2 to TRBJ2-3; 10 bases are shared with TRBD2. The junction had 3 bases not matched to a gene; V was cut back by 4 bases and J by 2 bases. The CDR3 loop spans 15 amino acids. Germline V gives CDR1 SGHTA, CDR2 FQGNSA. CDR3 nucleotide sequence: TGTGCCAGCAGCTCAACTAGCGGGGTCACAGATACGCAGTATTTT. Residues: CASSSTSGVTDTQYF. The complete variable domain, with remaining parts taken from reference TRBV7-2 and TRBJ2-3, reads GAGVSQSPSNKVTEKGKDVELRCDPISGHTALYWYRQSLGQGLEFLIYFQGNSAPDKSGLPSDRFSAERTGGSVSTLTIQRTQQEDSAVYLCASSSTSGVTDTQYFGPGTRLTVL.

This clonotype was counted only a few times. The chain links TRBV7-2 to TRBJ2-3, with TRBD2 matching over 10 bases. Germline lookup yields CDR1 SGHTA and CDR2 FQGNSA. The V segment lost 4 bases and the J segment 4 bases; nucleotides outside the gene matches: 8. This CDR3 is built from 16 residues. Here the CDR3 reads CASSSLSGGPPDTQYF. Here the CDR3 DNA reads TGTGCCAGCAGCTCGCTTAGCGGGGGGCCTCCAGATACGCAGTATTTT.